Included here is one TCR beta chain sequence, with context. The clone's antigen remains unknown. Base qualities are not provided; no much larger clone lies one nucleotide away. Using the deep immunoSEQ assay, TCR CDR3 regions were amplified from genomic DNA by multiplex PCR. Genomic DNA extracted from each cell subset was distributed evenly over all wells of several immunoSEQ 96-well plates, and each plate served as one replicate. For sorted subsets, about 200 ng genomic DNA, equal to about 30,000 T cell genomes, was loaded into each replicate PCR. Purified libraries were measured with a Qubit 3.0 fluorometer, size-checked on a Bioanalyzer 2100, and measured again with the KAPA Library Quantification kit. A separate single-read 150-cycle Illumina NextSeq 550 flow cell was used to sequence each immunoSEQ 96-well plate. In the source study's methods: Because only junctional sequences without quality scores were contained in the immunoSEQ output, filtering matching that applied to full-length reads could not be performed. Sequences were annotated with PyIR, a Python wrapper for IgBLAST v1.9, using IMGT germline references to assign V/J genes and CDR3. Any read was removed if the V/J assignment was weak (E-value above 1e-6), the CDR3 was missing, or the read contained stop codons, out-of-frame junctions, or ambiguous translated residues. A V3J clonotype was defined by an identical inferred V gene, J gene, and CDR3 amino acid sequence. Percentage overlap between repertoires was calculated by dividing the number of shared unique clonotypes by the size of the smaller repertoire. RTK rarefaction, the Chao1 estimator, and Recon v2.1 estimates of unobserved clonotypes were used to assess repertoire richness. Generation probabilities were computed with OLGA for all TCRbeta clonotypes obtained by the gDNA method from several donors. In its TCRdb copy, this immuneACCESS table keeps in-frame sequences only and misses some clones. Where compared with another copy, unresolved V genes explain less than half of these, and the others have no known cause. V and J calls plus clone size are reproduced from that table; the DNA served to infer D and trimming. This sample gives about 1,800,000 clones in total; less than 95% of them show up just once. The top ten clones comprise approximately 1% of the sample.

V is reduced by 5 bases and J by 6 bases, leaving a spacing of 10 bases between them. Including the terminal cysteine and phenylalanine, the CDR3 comprises 13 residues. This entry keeps only the CDR3 DNA: 39 bases, framed from base 1. Taken from the germline V gene (reference sequence), the CDR1 and CDR2 loops are PRHDT and FYEKMQ. This record belongs to a study of shared clonotypes between healthy human individuals (dated by TCRdb to about 2020). Regarding the study in general: The cohort comprised a couple of women and three men aged 18 to 49 years. To estimate repertoire size and how much clonotypes are shared between individuals, the study performed deep sequencing of blood TCR repertoires from roughly five healthy adults. Each donor's leukapheresis produced roughly between roughly 0.85 and 9.5 billion PBMCs. For each donor, CD4 naive and CD4 memory were each given three plates, CD8 naive was given two plates, and CD8 memory was given one plate. To increase sequencing depth and limit assay-specific biases, TCR repertoire library preparation and sequencing were carried out by different laboratories using diverse techniques. The paper as a whole reports these results and caveats: Larger estimated clonotype richness was generally found for naive subsets than for memory subsets. The small number of donors limited the genetic and exposure-history diversity represented. Compared with non-shared clonotypes, the clonotypes found in all four sorted-subset donors had higher generation probabilities. About 5% of naive CD4, 3.5% of naive CD8, roughly 2.4% of memory CD4, and more than 0.35% of memory CD8 clonotypes were shared across several donors. Incomplete sequencing was indicated by rarefaction of sorted-subset datasets, despite the large sequencing depth. Only blood was sampled, and tissue TCR repertoires likely differ from those in blood. Based on pairwise subsampling, the degree of clonotype sharing among donors was expected to be affected by sequencing depth.

CD8 naive samples were CD45RO-negative cells positively selected for CCR7, giving a CD45RA+CCR7+ population that excluded TemRA cells. The donors were healthy, HIV-negative adults with no recently reported acute infections or vaccinations. Only Caucasian adults living in Nashville, Tennessee, USA were represented among the donors. Blood was collected by leukapheresis, and PBMCs were isolated by Ficoll-Histopaque density gradient centrifugation and then cryopreserved in liquid nitrogen vapor phase. Purity and quantity of every magnetically sorted T cell population were checked by analytical flow cytometry. Genomic DNA was isolated from each sorted fraction and quantified by UV absorbance on a Nanodrop 2000c.

Sequencing used naive CD8+ T cells sorted from blood. Sample cell subset or site, as interpreted from the label and publication: CD45RA+CCR7+. The V and J genes are TRBV13 and TRBJ2-2; the D gene cannot be resolved reliably. The sequence was collected from a man younger than 35 in good health. The DNA reads TGTGCCAGCAGCCACAGCGTCGCCGGGGAGCTGTTTTTT. This encodes CASSHSVAGELFF.